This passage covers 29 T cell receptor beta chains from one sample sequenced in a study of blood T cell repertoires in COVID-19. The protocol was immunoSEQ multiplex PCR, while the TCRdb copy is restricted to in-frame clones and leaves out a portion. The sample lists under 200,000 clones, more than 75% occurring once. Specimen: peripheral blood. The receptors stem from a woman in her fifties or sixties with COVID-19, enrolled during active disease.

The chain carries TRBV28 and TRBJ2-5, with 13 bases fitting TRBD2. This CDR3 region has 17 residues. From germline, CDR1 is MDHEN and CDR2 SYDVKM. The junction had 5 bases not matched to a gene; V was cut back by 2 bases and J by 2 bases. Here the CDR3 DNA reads TGTGCCAGCAGTTTACCTAGGACTAGCGGGGGACAAGAGACCCAGTACTTC. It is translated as CASSLPRTSGGQETQYF.

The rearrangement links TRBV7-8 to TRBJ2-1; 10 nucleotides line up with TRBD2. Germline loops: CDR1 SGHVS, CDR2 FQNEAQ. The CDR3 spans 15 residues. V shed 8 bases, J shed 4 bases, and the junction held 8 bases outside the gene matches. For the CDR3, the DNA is TGTGCCAGCTTAACAGCGGGAGGGGTTTACAATGAGCAGTTCTTC. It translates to CASLTAGGVYNEQFF.

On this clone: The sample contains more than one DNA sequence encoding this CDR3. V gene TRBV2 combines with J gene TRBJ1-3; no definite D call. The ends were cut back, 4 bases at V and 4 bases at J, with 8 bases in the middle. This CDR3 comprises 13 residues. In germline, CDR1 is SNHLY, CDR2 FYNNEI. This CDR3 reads CASSGGSGNTIYF. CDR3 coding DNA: TGTGCCAGCAGTGGAGGTTCGGGAAACACCATATATTTT.

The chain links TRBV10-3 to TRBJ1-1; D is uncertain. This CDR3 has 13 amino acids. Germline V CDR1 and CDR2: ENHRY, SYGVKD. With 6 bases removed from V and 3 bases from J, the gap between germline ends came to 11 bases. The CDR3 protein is CAIRFNRDTEAFF. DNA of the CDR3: TGTGCCATCAGGTTTAACAGAGACACTGAAGCTTTCTTT.

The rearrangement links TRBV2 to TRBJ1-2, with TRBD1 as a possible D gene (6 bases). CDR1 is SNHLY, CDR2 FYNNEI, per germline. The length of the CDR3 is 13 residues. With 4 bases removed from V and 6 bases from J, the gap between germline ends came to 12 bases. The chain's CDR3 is CASSGTVLDGYTF. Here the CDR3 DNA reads TGTGCCAGCAGTGGGACAGTATTGGATGGCTACACCTTC.

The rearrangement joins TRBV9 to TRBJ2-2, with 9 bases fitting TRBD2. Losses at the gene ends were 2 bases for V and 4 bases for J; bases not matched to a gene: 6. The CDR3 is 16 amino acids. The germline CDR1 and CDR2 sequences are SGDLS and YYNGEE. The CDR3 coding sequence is TGTGCCAGCAGCGTCGGGACTAGCATCCGCACCGGGGAGCTGTTTTTT. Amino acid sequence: CASSVGTSIRTGELFF.

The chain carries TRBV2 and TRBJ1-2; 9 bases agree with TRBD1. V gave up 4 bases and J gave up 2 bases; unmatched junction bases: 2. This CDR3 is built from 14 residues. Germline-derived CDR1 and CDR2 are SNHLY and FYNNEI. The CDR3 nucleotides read TGTGCCAGCAGTGCTGGACAGGGGAACTATGGCTACACCTTC. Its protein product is CASSAGQGNYGYTF. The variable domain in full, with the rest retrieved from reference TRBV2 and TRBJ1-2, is EPEVTQTPSHQVTQMGQEVILRCVPISNHLYFYWYRQILGQKVEFLVSFYNNEISEKSEIFDDQFSVERPDGSNFTLKIRSTKLEDSAMYFCASSAGQGNYGYTFGSGTRLTVV.

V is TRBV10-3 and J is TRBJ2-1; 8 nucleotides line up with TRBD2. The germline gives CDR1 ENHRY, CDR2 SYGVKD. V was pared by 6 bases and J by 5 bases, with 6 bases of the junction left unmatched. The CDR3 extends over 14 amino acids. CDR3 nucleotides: TGTGCCATCAGGTTAAGCGGGGGCCACAATGAGCAGTTCTTC. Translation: CAIRLSGGHNEQFF.

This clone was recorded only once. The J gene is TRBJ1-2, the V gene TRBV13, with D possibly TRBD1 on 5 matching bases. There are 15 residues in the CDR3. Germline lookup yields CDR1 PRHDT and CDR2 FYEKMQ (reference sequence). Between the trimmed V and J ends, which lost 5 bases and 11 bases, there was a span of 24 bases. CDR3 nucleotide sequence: TGTGCCAGCAGCACCTCCTTTGGGGGAGGGGCTGCATACACCTTC. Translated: CASSTSFGGGAAYTF.

CDR3 sequence (DNA): TGTGCCACCAGTGCGGGGGTGTCCGATGGCTACACCTTC. Translating it yields CATSAGVSDGYTF. The chain uses TRBV24-1 and TRBJ1-2, with D perhaps TRBD1 (5 bases). V lost 5 bases, J lost 6 bases, and 12 bases lay in between. CDR1 is KGHDR, CDR2 SFDVKD, per germline. The CDR3 loop spans 13 amino acids.

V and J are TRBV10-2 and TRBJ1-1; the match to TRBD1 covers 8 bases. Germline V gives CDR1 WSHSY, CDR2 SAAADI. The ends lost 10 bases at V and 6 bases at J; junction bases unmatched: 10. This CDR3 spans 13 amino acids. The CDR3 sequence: CAISRQGSPEAFF. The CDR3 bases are TGCGCCATCTCTCGACAGGGGAGCCCTGAAGCTTTCTTT.

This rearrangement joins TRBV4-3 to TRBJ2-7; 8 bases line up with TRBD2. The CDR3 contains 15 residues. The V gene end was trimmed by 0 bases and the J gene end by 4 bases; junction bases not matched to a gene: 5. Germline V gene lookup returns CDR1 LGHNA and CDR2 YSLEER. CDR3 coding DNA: TGCGCCAGCAGCCAAGATCGCCGGGGGGGTTACGAGCAGTACTTC. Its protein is CASSQDRRGGYEQYF.

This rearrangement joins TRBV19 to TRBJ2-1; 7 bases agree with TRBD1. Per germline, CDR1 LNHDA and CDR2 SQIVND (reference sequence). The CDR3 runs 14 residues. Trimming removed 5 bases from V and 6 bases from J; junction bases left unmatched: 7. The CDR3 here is CASSSRQGFNEQFF. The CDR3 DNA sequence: TGTGCCAGTAGTTCAAGACAGGGTTTCAATGAGCAGTTCTTC. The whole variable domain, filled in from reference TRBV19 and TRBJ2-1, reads DGGITQSPKYLFRKEGQNVTLSCEQNLNHDAMYWYRQDPGQGLRLIYYSQIVNDFQKGDIAEGYSVSREKKESFPLTVTSAQKNPTAFYLCASSSRQGFNEQFFGPGTRLTVL.

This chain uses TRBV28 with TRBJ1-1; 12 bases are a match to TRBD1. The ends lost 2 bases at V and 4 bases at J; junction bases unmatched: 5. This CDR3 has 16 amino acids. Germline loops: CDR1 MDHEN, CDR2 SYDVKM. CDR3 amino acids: CASSLLPGQGATEAFF. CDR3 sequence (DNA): TGTGCCAGCAGTTTACTACCGGGACAGGGGGCCACTGAAGCTTTCTTT. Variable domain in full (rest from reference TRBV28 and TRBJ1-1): DVKVTQSSRYLVKRTGEKVFLECVQDMDHENMFWYRQDPGLGLRLIYFSYDVKMKEKGDIPEGYSVSREKKERFSLILESASTNQTSMYLCASSLLPGQGATEAFFGQGTRLTVV.

The CDR3 reads CASTALTGGDEQYF. CDR3 nucleotides: TGTGCCAGCACCGCCCTGACGGGAGGAGACGAGCAGTACTTC. The chain joins TRBV7-9 to TRBJ2-7; TRBD2 aligns across 7 bases. V was pared by 7 bases and J by 5 bases, with 11 bases of the junction left unmatched. The CDR3 contains 14 residues. Looked up from germline, CDR1 is SEHNR and CDR2 is FQNEAQ (reference sequence).

The CDR3 sequence is CASSQVDRTSDTQYF. For the CDR3, the DNA is TGCGCCAGCAGCCAAGTGGACAGAACCTCAGATACGCAGTATTTT. The rearrangement joins TRBV4-3 to TRBJ2-3; D might be TRBD1 (6 bases). The germline CDR1 and CDR2 sequences are LGHNA and YSLEER. V lost 1 base to trimming and J lost 4 bases, with 12 bases between them. This CDR3 is 15 amino acids long.

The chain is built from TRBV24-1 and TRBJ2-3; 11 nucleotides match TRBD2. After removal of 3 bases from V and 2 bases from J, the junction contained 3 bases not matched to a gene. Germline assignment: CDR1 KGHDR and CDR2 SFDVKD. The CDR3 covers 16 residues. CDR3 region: CATSDRLAGLTDTQYF. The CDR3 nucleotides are TGTGCCACCAGTGATAGACTAGCGGGACTCACAGATACGCAGTATTTT.

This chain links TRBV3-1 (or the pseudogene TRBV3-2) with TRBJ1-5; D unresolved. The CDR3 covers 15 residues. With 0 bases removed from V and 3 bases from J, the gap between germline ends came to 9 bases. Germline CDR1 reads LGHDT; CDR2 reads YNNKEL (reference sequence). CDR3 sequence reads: CASSQDQTPNQPQHF. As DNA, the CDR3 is TGTGCCAGCAGCCAAGATCAAACACCCAATCAGCCCCAGCATTTT.

Here the CDR3 reads CASSYTTYEQYF. The CDR3 DNA follows: TGTGCCAGCAGTTACACAACCTACGAGCAGTACTTC. The gene calls are TRBV6-2 or TRBV6-3 and TRBJ2-7; D remains unclear. The CDR3 loop spans 12 amino acids. Germline V gene data show CDR1 as MNHEY and CDR2 as SVGEGT. V lost 2 bases, J lost 2 bases, and 4 bases lay in between.

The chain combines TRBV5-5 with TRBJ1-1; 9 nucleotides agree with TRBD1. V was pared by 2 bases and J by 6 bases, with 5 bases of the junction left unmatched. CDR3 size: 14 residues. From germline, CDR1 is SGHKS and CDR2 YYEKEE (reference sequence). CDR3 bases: TGTGCCAGCAGCTTCCGGGACAGGGCTGCTGAAGCTTTCTTT. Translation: CASSFRDRAAEAFF.

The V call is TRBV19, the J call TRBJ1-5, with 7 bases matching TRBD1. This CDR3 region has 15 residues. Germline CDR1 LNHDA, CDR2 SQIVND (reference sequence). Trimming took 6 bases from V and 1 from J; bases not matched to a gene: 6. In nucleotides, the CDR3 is TGTGCCAGTAGGAACAGGGGATACAGCAATCAGCCCCAGCATTTT. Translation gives CASRNRGYSNQPQHF.

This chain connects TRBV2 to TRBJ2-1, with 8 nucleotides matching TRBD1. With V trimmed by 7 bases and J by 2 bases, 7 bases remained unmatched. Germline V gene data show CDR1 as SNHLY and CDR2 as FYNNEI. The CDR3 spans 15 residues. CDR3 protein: CASTKGQGPYNEQFF. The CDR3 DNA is TGTGCCAGCACCAAAGGACAGGGACCCTACAATGAGCAGTTCTTC.

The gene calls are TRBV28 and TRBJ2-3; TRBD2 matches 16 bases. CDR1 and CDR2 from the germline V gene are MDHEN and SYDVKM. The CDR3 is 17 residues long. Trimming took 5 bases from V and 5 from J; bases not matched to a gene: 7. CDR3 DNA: TGTGCCAGCAGTGGGACTAGCGGGGGGGCCAAGATAGATACGCAGTATTTT. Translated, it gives CASSGTSGGAKIDTQYF.

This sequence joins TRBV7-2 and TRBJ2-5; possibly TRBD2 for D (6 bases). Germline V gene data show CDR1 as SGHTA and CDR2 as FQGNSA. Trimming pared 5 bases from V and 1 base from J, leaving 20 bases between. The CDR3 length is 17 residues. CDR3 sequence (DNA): TGTGCCAGCAGCCCAACGGGCGGGATGGGGCTCCAAGAGACCCAGTACTTC. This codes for CASSPTGGMGLQETQYF.

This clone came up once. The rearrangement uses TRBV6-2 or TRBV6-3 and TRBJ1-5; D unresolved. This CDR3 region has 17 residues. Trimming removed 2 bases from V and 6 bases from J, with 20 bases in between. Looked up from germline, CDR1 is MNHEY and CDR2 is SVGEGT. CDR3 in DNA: TGTGCCAGCAGTTACCCGTTGCTCAGCGGAGGCCGTCAGCCCCAGCATTTT. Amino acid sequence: CASSYPLLSGGRQPQHF.

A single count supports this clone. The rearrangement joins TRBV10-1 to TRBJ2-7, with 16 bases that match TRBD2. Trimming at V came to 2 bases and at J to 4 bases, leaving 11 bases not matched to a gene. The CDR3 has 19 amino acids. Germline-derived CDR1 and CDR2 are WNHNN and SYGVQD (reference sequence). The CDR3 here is CASSEGPGLAGGPGYEQYF. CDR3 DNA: TGCGCCAGCAGTGAGGGCCCGGGACTAGCGGGAGGGCCGGGGTACGAGCAGTACTTC.

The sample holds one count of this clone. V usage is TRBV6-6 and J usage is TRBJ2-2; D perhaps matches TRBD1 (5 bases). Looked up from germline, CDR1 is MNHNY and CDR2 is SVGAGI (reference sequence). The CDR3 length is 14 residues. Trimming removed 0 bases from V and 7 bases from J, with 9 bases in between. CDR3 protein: CASSYSQGNGELFF. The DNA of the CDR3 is TGTGCCAGCAGTTACTCCCAGGGAAACGGGGAGCTGTTTTTT.

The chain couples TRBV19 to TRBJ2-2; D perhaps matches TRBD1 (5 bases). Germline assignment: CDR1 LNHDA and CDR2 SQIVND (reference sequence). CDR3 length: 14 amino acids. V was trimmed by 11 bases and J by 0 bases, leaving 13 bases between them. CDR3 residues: CASDTQTNTGELFF. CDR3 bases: TGTGCCTCGGACACACAAACGAACACCGGGGAGCTGTTTTTT.

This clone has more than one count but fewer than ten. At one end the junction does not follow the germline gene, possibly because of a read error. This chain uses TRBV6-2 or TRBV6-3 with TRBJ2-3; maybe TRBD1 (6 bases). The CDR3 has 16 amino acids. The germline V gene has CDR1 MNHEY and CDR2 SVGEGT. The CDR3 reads CASTYPGAVSTDTQYF. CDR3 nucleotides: TGTGCCAGCACTTACCCAGGGGCAGTTAGCACAGATACGCAGTATTTT.